This paragraph reports one TCR beta chain. What this receptor recognizes is not known. Base qualities are not provided; no much larger clone lies one nucleotide away. The immunoSEQ Assay was used to sequence TCRbeta CDR3 regions. After extraction, genomic DNA underwent amplification by bias-controlled multiplex PCR, followed by high-throughput sequencing. Processing in the source paper ran as follows. Collapsing and filtering of sequences were performed to quantify the absolute abundance of each unique TCRbeta CDR3 region. T cell fraction was estimated by normalization of TCRbeta template counts to usable DNA, with usable DNA being measured through amplification of reference genes present in all nucleated cells. Repertoire TCRs were annotated as SARS-CoV-2-specific by exact matching of V gene, CDR3 amino acid sequence and J gene to a known reactive TCR set. The reference SARS-CoV-2 TCR set was derived from MIRA and filtered for enrichment in COVID-19-positive ImmuneCODE repertoires, a step that removed public or cross-reactive TCRs. Drawing on the MIRA antigens, annotated TCRs were analysed further at the level of specific ORF or position within ORF. Breadth was defined as the number of annotated unique rearrangements divided by the total number of unique productive rearrangements, and depth was defined as the summed frequency of the annotated unique rearrangements. TCR breadth was compared between groups using two-sided Wilcoxon rank-sum tests. The table comes from immuneACCESS by way of TCRdb, which keeps in-frame sequences with V and J called. Part of the clones is missing from these tables; in studies checked, under half for an unresolved V gene and the rest for unknown reasons. Clonal size and the V and J genes are those of that table, whereas D and trimming came from the DNA. The sample table contains 350,000 to 400,000 clones; only one count was recorded for 89% of them. The ten top clones hold around 1.9% of the sample.

The sample's treatment or condition label, decoded: roughly 19 received Ad26.COV2.S at low or high dose, single or two shots; about 5 received placebo; per-sample allocation not given. For vaccine and placebo recipients, the sequenced repertoires came from samples collected on day 63 after the first injection. In Cohort 1b, 25 adults aged 18-55 years were enrolled at a single site in Boston, USA, between 29 July and 7 August 2020. Ad26.COV2.S was a replication-incompetent adenovirus type 26 vector that expressed a prefusion-stabilized SARS-CoV-2 spike protein derived from the original Wuhan strain. Trimming removed 3 bases from V and 2 bases from J, leaving 8 bases between the germline ends. Taken from cysteine to phenylalanine, the CDR3 has 15 residues. The kept DNA is CDR3 alone, 45 bases in frame from the first base. CDR1 and CDR2 were assigned from the germline V gene (reference sequence) as LNHDA and SQIVND.

The sample originates from a study of Ad26.COV2.S vaccination and SARS-CoV-2 variants (dated by TCRdb to the early 2020s). Context from the whole study: Donors in the vaccine arm were drawn from COV1001, a multicentre, randomized, double-blind, placebo-controlled phase I-IIa trial testing Ad26.COV2.S in healthy adults. Participants in the trial were split at random into five groups of five each, receiving low-dose or high-dose Ad26.COV2.S once or twice, or else placebo on both occasions. Ad26.COV2.S was administered intramuscularly at a dose of 5x10^10 or 1x10^11 viral particles, either as one shot or as two shots given 56 days apart. A total of 32 samples were included in the TCR-sequenced set, comprising some 20 Ad26.COV2.S vaccine recipients, 5 placebo recipients and 8 SARS-CoV-2 convalescent individuals. TCRbeta repertoire sequencing was used to assess the specificity and breadth of SARS-CoV-2-reactive T cell receptors after Ad26.COV2.S vaccination. Blinding of investigators to trial group allocation was maintained during experiments and outcome assessment.

General study outcomes and caveats: The study was not powered to compare responses between vaccine doses or regimens. Vaccine and placebo recipients had comparable non-spike TCR breadth, which fits with the vaccine containing only spike. Substantial breadth of spike-specific CD8+ and CD4+ T cell responses was reported after vaccination. According to the authors, total T cell responses may have been underestimated by the TCR breadth and depth analyses. Compared with placebo recipients, Ad26.COV2.S recipients showed higher spike-specific TCR breadth (P = 0.0014).

The TCR comes from a person between 18 and 60 years old who received the Ad26.COV2.S COVID-19 vaccine or a placebo. The sequences come from peripheral blood, collected in a trial of Ad26.COV2.S vaccine versus placebo. The sequence joins TRBV19 to TRBJ2-6; the D gene identity is not certain. The DNA sequence reads TGTGCCAGTAGTATCACTGGGACTGGGGCCAACGTCCTGACTTTC. It translates as CASSITGTGANVLTF.